Only one count was recorded for the clone carrying this TCR beta chain. The data are from a study of cytomegalovirus exposure and HLA in healthy donors. This PCR relied on a set of 60 Vbeta primers and 13 Jbeta primers. Generated by immunoSEQ multiplex PCR, the TCRdb table keeps only in-frame clones and is missing some. Altogether some 110,000 clones are present, approximately 69% being singletons, with the ten largest covering 3.2%. Between the trimmed V and J ends, which lost 6 bases and 3 bases, there was a span of 11 bases. The CDR3 spans 13 residues. Germline assignment: CDR1 MDHEN and CDR2 SYDVKM.

This chain joins TRBV28 and TRBJ1-2, with D unclear. Sequencing was carried out using PBMCs. This receptor was taken from a man aged 25-45 years in good health and CMV-seronegative. The CDR3 nucleotides are TGTGCCAGCAGGATCTCCGGGGACTATGGCTACACCTTC. It translates to CASRISGDYGYTF.